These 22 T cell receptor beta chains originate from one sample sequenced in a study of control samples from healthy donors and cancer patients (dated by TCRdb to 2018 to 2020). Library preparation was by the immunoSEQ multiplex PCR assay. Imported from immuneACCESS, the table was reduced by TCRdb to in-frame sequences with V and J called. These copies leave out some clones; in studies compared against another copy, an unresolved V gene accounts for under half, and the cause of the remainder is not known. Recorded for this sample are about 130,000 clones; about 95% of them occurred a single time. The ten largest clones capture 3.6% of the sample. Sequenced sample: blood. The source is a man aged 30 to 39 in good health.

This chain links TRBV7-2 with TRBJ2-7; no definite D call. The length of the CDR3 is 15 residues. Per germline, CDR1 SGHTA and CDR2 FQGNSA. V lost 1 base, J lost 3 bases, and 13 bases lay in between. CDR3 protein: CASSLVESAVYEQYF. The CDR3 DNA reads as TGTGCCAGCAGCTTAGTTGAGTCAGCTGTCTACGAGCAGTACTTC.

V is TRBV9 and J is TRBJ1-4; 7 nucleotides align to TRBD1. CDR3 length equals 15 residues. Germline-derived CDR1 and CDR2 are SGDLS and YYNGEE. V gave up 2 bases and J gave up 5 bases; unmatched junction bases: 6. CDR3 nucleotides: TGTGCCAGCAGCGTGGAGTGGGGACAGAATGAAAAACTGTTTTTT. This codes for CASSVEWGQNEKLFF.

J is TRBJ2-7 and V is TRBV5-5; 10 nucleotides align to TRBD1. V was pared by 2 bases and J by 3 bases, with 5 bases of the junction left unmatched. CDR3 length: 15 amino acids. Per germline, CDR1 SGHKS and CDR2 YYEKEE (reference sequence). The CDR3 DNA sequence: TGTGCCAGCAGCTTAGCCGGGACAGGGGACTACGAGCAGTACTTC. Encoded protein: CASSLAGTGDYEQYF.

CDR3 residues: CASSSFDPNEAFF. CDR3 coding DNA: TGTGCCAGCAGCTCCTTTGACCCGAACGAAGCTTTCTTT. This chain links TRBV7-6 with TRBJ1-1, with D unclear. Germline V gene lookup returns CDR1 SGHVS and CDR2 FNYEAQ. The length of the CDR3 is 13 residues. The ends were cut back, 4 bases at V and 8 bases at J, with 14 bases in the middle. The whole variable domain, remainder taken from reference TRBV7-6 and TRBJ1-1, is GAGVSQSPRYKVTKRGQDVALRCDPISGHVSLYWYRQALGQGPEFLTYFNYEAQQDKSGLPNDRFSAERPEGSISTLTIQRTEQRDSAMYRCASSSFDPNEAFFGQGTRLTVV.

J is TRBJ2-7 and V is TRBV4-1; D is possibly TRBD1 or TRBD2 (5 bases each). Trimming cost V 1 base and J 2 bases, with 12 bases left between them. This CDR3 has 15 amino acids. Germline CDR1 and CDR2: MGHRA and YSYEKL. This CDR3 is CASSQGSGRAYEQYF. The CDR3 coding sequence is TGCGCCAGCAGCCAAGGATCGGGACGGGCCTACGAGCAGTACTTC.

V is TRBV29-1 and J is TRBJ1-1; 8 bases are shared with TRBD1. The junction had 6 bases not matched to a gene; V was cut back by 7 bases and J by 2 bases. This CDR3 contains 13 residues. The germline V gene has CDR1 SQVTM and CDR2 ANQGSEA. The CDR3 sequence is CSGRTGFNTEAFF. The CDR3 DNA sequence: TGCAGCGGTCGGACAGGGTTTAACACTGAAGCTTTCTTT.

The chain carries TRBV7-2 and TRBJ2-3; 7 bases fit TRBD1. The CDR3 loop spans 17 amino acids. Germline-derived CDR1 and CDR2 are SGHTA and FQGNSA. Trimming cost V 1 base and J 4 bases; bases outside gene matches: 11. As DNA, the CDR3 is TGTGCCAGCAGCTTAGATGAGAGGGGGCAGGTTTCAGATACGCAGTATTTT. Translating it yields CASSLDERGQVSDTQYF. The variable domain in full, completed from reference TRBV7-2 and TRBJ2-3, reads GAGVSQSPSNKVTEKGKDVELRCDPISGHTALYWYRQSLGQGLEFLIYFQGNSAPDKSGLPSDRFSAERTGGSVSTLTIQRTQQEDSAVYLCASSLDERGQVSDTQYFGPGTRLTVL.

The CDR3, as DNA: TGCGCCAGCAGCCAAGATCTGGCTAACTATGGCTACACCTTC. Encoded protein: CASSQDLANYGYTF. The chain combines TRBV4-1 with TRBJ1-2; D unresolved. Trimming removed 0 bases from V and 0 bases from J, with 5 bases in between. CDR3 length: 14 amino acids. Germline V lookup: CDR1 MGHRA, CDR2 YSYEKL.

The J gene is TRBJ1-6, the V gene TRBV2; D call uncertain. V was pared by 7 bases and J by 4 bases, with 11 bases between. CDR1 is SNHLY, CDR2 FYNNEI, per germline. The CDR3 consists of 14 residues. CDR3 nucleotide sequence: TGTGCCAGCAATCCGGGTTTTTATAATTCACCCCTCCACTTT. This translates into CASNPGFYNSPLHF.

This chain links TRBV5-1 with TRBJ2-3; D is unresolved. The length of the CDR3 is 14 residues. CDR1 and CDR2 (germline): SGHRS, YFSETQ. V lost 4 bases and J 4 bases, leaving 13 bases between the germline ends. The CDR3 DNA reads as TGCGCCAGCAGCACCAACTCCCCTCCAGATACGCAGTATTTT. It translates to CASSTNSPPDTQYF.

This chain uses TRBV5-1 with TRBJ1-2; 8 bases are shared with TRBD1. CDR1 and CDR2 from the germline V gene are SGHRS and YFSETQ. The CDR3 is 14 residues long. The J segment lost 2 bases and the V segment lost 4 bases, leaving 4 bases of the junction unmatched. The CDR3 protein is CASSPTGENYGYTF. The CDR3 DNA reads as TGCGCCAGCAGCCCGACAGGGGAGAACTATGGCTACACCTTC.

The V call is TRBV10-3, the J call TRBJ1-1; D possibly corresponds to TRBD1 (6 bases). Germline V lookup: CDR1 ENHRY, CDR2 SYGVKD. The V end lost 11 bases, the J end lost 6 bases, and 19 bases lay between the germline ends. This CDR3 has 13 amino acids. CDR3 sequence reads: CALRGGAGSEAFF. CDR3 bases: TGTGCCCTCCGGGGGGGGGCTGGGTCTGAAGCTTTCTTT.

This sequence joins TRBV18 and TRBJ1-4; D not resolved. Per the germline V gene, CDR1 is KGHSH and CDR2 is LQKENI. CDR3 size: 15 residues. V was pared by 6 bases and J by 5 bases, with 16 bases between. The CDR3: CASSYLNLPNEKLFF. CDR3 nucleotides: TGTGCCAGCTCCTACCTCAACCTACCGAATGAAAAACTGTTTTTT.

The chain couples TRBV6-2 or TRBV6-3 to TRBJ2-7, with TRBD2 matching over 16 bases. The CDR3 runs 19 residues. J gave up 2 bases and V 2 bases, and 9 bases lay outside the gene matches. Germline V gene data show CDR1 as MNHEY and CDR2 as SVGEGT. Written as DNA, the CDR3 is TGTGCCAGCAGTTACGCGGGACTAGCGGGGGGGAGGTCGGCCTACGAGCAGTACTTC. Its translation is CASSYAGLAGGRSAYEQYF.

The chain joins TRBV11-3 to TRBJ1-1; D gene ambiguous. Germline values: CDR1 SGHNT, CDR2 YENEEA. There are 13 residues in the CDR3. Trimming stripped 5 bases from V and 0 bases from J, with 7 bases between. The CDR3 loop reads CASSVGLNTEAFF. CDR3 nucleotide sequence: TGTGCCAGCAGCGTGGGTCTGAACACTGAAGCTTTCTTT.

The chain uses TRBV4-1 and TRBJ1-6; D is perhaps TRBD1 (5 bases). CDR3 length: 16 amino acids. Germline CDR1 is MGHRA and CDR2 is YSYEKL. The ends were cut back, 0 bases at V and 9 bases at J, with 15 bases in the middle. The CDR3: CASSQDHAGTVSPLHF. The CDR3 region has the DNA TGCGCCAGCAGCCAAGATCACGCGGGGACTGTTTCACCCCTCCACTTT.

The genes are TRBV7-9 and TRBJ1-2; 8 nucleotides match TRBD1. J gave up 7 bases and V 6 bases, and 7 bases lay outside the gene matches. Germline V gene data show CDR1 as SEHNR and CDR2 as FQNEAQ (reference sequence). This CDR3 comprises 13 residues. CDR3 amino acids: CASSIQGGRGYTF. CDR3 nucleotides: TGTGCCAGCAGTATACAGGGGGGACGTGGCTACACCTTC.

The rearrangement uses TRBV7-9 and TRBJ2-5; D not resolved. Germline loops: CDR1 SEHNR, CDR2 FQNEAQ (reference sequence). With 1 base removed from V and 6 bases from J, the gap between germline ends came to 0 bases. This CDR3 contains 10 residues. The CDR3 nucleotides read TGTGCCAGCAGCTTAGAGACCCAGTACTTC. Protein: CASSLETQYF.

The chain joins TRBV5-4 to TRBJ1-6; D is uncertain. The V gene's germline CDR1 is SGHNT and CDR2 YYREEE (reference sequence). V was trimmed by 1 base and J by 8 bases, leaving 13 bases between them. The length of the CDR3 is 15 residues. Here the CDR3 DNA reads TGTGCCAGCAGCTTGTATGGCTTCGGTGATTCACCCCTCCACTTT. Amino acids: CASSLYGFGDSPLHF.

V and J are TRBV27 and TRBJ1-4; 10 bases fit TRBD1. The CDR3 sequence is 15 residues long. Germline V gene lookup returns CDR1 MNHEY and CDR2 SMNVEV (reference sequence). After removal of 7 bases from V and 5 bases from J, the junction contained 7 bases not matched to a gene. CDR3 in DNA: TGTGCCAGCACCATGAGGGGACAGGGGAATGAAAAACTGTTTTTT. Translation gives CASTMRGQGNEKLFF.

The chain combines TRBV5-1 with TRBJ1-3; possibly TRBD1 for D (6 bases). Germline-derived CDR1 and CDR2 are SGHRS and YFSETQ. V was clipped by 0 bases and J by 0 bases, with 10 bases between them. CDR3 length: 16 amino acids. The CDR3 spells CASSLGTVDSGNTIYF. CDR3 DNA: TGCGCCAGCAGCTTGGGGACAGTCGACTCTGGAAACACCATATATTTT.

CDR3: CASSSGLPGTGELFF. As DNA, the CDR3 is TGTGCCAGCTCATCAGGACTCCCCGGCACCGGGGAGCTGTTTTTT. J is TRBJ2-2 and V is TRBV18; D possibly corresponds to TRBD2 (5 bases). Deletions cut 5 bases from V and 4 bases from J, with 14 bases between. The CDR3 sequence is 15 residues long. The V gene's germline CDR1 is KGHSH and CDR2 LQKENI.